The sequence of this T cell receptor beta chain was determined in a study of cytomegalovirus exposure and HLA in healthy donors. Whole-study findings and limits: Later, an analysis showed that TCR beta chains associated with HLA were more clonally expanded than others that were equally common. Among TCR beta chains, those listed as cytomegalovirus-associated numbered some 170. Later analysis identified about 18,000 TCR beta sequences associated with HLA alleles, using a false discovery rate threshold of 0.05.

The germline V gene encodes CDR1 SGHDT and CDR2 YYEEEE. The V gene end was trimmed by 3 bases and the J gene end by 2 bases; junction bases not matched to a gene: 8. This CDR3 contains 16 residues. The PCR was carried out with 60 Vbeta primers and 13 Jbeta primers. Sequencing used immunoSEQ multiplex PCR; TCRdb keeps in-frame clones, though not all of them. The sample lists some 150,000 clones; around two thirds were seen once. For this clone: Its antigen remains unknown.

The sequence came from a woman aged 55-75 years in good health and CMV-seropositive. The sequenced sample consisted of PBMCs. The rearrangement joins TRBV5-6 to TRBJ2-5; 9 bases line up with TRBD1. The CDR3 nucleotides read TGTGCCAGCAGCTACCTCATGGGGACAGGGCAAGAGACCCAGTACTTC. Its protein is CASSYLMGTGQETQYF.